These 5 T cell receptor beta chains were all obtained from the same sample, sequenced in a study of blood T cell repertoires in COVID-19. TCRdb's table, derived via immunoSEQ multiplex PCR, lists solely in-frame clones and lacks some. Among almost 55,000 clones listed, roughly 84% were seen once. Sequencing input: peripheral blood. These receptors were taken from a middle-aged man with acute or convalescent COVID-19.

The rearrangement links TRBV19 to TRBJ1-2; 7 bases line up with TRBD1. Unmatched junction bases numbered 16, after V lost 6 bases and J lost 6 bases. The CDR3 runs 16 residues. Germline-derived CDR1 and CDR2 are LNHDA and SQIVND (reference sequence). CDR3 coding DNA: TGTGCCAGTAGCAAACAGACTAGACAGGGAATGGATGGCTACACCTTC. It is translated as CASSKQTRQGMDGYTF.

The chain joins TRBV2 to TRBJ2-5, with 8 bases aligning to TRBD2. Looked up from germline, CDR1 is SNHLY and CDR2 is FYNNEI. V trimming: 5 bases; J trimming: 6 bases; junction bases outside the gene matches: 5. The CDR3 extends over 13 amino acids. CDR3 amino acids: CASSSGGAQTQYF. For the CDR3, the DNA is TGTGCCAGCAGTAGCGGGGGCGCCCAGACCCAGTACTTC.

This sequence joins TRBV5-1 and TRBJ2-7; TRBD2 matches at 11 bases. Trimming at V came to 5 bases and at J to 13 bases, leaving 8 bases not matched to a gene. CDR3 length equals 12 residues. Germline V gene lookup returns CDR1 SGHRS and CDR2 YFSETQ. The CDR3 region is CASRPTSGSVYF. The CDR3 region has the DNA TGCGCCAGCAGGCCTACTAGCGGGAGTGTATACTTC.

This chain uses TRBV7-9 with TRBJ1-1; possible D gene TRBD1, 6 bases. V was shortened by 3 bases and J by 5 bases, with 13 bases between the two germline ends. Germline CDR1 reads SEHNR; CDR2 reads FQNEAQ (reference sequence). The CDR3 extends over 14 amino acids. The CDR3 coding sequence is TGTGCCAGCAGCTTGCAGGGGACCCTTACTGAAGCTTTCTTT. Encoded protein: CASSLQGTLTEAFF. The full variable domain, rest sourced from reference TRBV7-9 and TRBJ1-1, is DTGVSQNPRHKITKRGQNVTFRCDPISEHNRLYWYRQTLGQGPEFLTYFQNEAQLEKSRLLSDRFSAERPKGSFSTLEIQRTEQGDSAMYLCASSLQGTLTEAFFGQGTRLTVV.

The chain links TRBV19 to TRBJ1-1, with D possibly matching TRBD1 (5 bases). Germline CDR1 reads LNHDA; CDR2 reads SQIVND (reference sequence). V lost 5 bases and J 3 bases, leaving 10 bases between the germline ends. The CDR3 has 13 amino acids. Here the CDR3 reads CASSREGYTEAFF. The CDR3 region has the DNA TGTGCCAGTAGTCGGGAGGGGTACACTGAAGCTTTCTTT. The full variable domain, completed using reference TRBV19 and TRBJ1-1, is DGGITQSPKYLFRKEGQNVTLSCEQNLNHDAMYWYRQDPGQGLRLIYYSQIVNDFQKGDIAEGYSVSREKKESFPLTVTSAQKNPTAFYLCASSREGYTEAFFGQGTRLTVV.